These 3 T cell receptor delta chains were all obtained from the same sample, sequenced in a study of γδ T cells in repeated Plasmodium falciparum infection. Bulk repertoires came from Vgamma9/Vdelta2+ or Vdelta2-negative gammadelta T cells flow-sorted from PBMC. TCRdb reanalysed the multiplex PCR reads with CATT. The data contain 45,000 to 60,000 delta-chain clones, roughly 1.9% of them singletons. The sample was gamma-delta T cells from blood. The source is a pool of human donors (malaria-infected and uninfected, not separated).

This clone was seen many times. TCRdb assigns this DNA the protein of a much larger clone, which departs from its translation at residue 10; this likely reflects a read error, and the protein shown comes from translating the DNA. The chain is built from TRDV2 and TRDJ1, with TRDD3 as a possible D gene (5 bases). The V and J ends lost 0 bases and 0 bases respectively, with 19 bases between them. The V gene's germline CDR1 is GEAIGNYY and CDR2 EKD. The CDR3 consists of 18 residues. CDR3 amino acids: CACDTVDGIRRYTDKLIF. CDR3 nucleotide sequence: TGTGCCTGTGACACCGTCGACGGGATTAGACGGTACACCGATAAACTCATCTTT.

The sample holds a few counts of this clone. A read error likely explains this, since a far larger clone differs by one base. This specimen includes other DNA sequences encoding the same CDR3. The chain carries TRDV2 and TRDJ1; 7 positions match TRDD3. No J gene was available from TCRdb, and it was assigned here by a germline match of the DNA. Germline V gene sequence: CDR1 GEAIGNYY, CDR2 EKD. This CDR3 has 14 amino acids. DNA for the CDR3: TGTGCCTGTGGTGGGGGACCGTACACCGACAAACTCATCTTT. Amino acids: CACGGGPYTDKLIF.

With respect to this clone: A far larger clone is one base from this, pointing to a likely read error. In the same sample, other DNA sequences code for this CDR3. This chain joins TRDV1 and TRDJ1; TRDD3 matches at 11 bases. The germline V gene encodes CDR1 TSWWSYY and CDR2 QGS. The length of the CDR3 is 24 residues. V lost 1 base and J lost 0; bases outside the gene matches: 25. The CDR3: CALGERTYPGRWGIRPLYTDKLIF. In nucleotides, the CDR3 is TGTGCTCTTGGGGAACGTACCTACCCCGGGAGATGGGGGATACGCCCACTGTACACCGATAAACTCATCTTT.